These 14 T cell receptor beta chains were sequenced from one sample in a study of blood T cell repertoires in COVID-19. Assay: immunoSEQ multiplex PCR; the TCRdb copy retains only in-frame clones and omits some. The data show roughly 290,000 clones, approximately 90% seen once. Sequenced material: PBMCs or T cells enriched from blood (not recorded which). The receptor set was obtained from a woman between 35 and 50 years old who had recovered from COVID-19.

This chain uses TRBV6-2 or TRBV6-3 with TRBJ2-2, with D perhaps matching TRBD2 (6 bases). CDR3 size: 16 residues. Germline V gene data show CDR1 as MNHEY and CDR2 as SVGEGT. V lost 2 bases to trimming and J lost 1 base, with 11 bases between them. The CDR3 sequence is CASSYGLPVNTGELFF. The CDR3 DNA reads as TGTGCCAGCAGTTACGGACTACCCGTGAACACCGGGGAGCTGTTTTTT.

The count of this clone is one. The CDR3 bases are TGTGCCATCAGTCAGGGACAGGGGGATAGGGAGCAGTACTTC. It yields the protein CAISQGQGDREQYF. The V call is TRBV10-3, the J call TRBJ2-7, with 11 bases identical to TRBD1. This CDR3 is built from 14 residues. In germline, CDR1 is ENHRY, CDR2 SYGVKD. Losses at the gene ends were 5 bases for V and 7 bases for J; bases not matched to a gene: 7.

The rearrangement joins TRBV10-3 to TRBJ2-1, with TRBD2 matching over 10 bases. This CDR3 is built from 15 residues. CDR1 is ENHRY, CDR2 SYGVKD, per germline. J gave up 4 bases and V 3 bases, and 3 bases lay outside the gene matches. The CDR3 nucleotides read TGTGCCATCAGTGATGGACTAGCGGAGTACAATGAGCAGTTCTTC. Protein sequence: CAISDGLAEYNEQFF.

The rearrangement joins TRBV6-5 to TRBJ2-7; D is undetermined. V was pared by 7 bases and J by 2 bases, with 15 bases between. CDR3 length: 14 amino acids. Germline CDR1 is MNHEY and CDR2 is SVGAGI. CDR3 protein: CASKYRVPTYEQYF. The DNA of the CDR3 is TGTGCCAGCAAGTACCGGGTCCCGACCTACGAGCAGTACTTC.

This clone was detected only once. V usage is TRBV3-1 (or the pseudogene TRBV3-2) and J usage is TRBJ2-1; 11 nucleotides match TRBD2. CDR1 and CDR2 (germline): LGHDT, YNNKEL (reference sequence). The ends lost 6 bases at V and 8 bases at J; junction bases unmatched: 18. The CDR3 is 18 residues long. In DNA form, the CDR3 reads TGTGCCAGCAGTCCGGGACTAGCGGAGAGGGCCATGGGCGATGAGCAGTTCTTC. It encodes CASSPGLAERAMGDEQFF.

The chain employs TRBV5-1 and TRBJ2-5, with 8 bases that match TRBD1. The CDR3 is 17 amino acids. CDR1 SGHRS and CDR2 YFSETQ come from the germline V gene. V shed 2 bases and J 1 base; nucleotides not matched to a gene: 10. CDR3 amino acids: CASSLAPSQGGQETQYF. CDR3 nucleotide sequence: TGCGCCAGCAGCTTAGCCCCCTCACAGGGGGGCCAAGAGACCCAGTACTTC.

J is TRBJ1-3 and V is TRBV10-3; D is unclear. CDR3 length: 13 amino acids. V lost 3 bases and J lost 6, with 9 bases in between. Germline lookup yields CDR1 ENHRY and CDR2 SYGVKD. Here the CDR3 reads CAISDRLLNTIYF. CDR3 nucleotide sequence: TGTGCCATCAGTGACAGGTTATTAAACACCATATATTTT.

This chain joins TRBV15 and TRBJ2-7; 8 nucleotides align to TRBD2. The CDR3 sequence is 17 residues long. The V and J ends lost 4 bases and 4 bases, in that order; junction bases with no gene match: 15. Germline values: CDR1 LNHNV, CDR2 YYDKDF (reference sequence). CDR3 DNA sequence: TGTGCCACCAGCAACCCCCGAATTGGCGGGAGGATTTACGAGCAGTACTTC. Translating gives CATSNPRIGGRIYEQYF. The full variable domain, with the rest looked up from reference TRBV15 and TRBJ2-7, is DAMVIQNPRYQVTQFGKPVTLSCSQTLNHNVMYWYQQKSSQAPKLLFHYYDKDFNNEADTPDNFQSRRPNTSFCFLDIRSPGLGDTAMYLCATSNPRIGGRIYEQYFGPGTRLTVT.

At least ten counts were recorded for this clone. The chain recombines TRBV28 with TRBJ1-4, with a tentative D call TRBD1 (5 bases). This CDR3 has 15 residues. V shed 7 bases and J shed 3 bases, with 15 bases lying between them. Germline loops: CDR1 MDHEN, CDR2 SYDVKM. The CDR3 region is CASKGSTAPNEKLFF. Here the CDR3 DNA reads TGTGCCAGCAAGGGGTCGACAGCGCCTAATGAAAAACTGTTTTTT.

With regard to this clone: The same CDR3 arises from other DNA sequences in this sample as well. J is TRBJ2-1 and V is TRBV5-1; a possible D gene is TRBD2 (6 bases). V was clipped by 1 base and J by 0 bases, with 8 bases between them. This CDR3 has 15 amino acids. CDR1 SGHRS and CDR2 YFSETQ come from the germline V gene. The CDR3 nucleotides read TGCGCCAGCAGCTTGCTGGGGGGCTCCTACAATGAGCAGTTCTTC. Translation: CASSLLGGSYNEQFF.

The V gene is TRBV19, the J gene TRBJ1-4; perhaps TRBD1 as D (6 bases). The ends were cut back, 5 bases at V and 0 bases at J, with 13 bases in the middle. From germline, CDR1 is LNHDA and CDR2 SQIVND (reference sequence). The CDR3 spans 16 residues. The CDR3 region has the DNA TGTGCCAGTAGTGATCGACAGGCCACAACTAATGAAAAACTGTTTTTT. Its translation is CASSDRQATTNEKLFF.

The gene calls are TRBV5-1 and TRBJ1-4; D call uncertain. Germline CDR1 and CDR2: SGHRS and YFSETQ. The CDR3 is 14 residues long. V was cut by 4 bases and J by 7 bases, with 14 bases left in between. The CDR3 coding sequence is TGCGCCAGCAGCAGAAGTGAGCTCGGTGAAAAACTGTTTTTT. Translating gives CASSRSELGEKLFF. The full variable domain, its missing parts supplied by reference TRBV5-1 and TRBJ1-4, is KAGVTQTPRYLIKTRGQQVTLSCSPISGHRSVSWYQQTPGQGLQFLFEYFSETQRNKGNFPGRFSGRQFSNSRSEMNVSTLELGDSALYLCASSRSELGEKLFFGSGTQLSVL.

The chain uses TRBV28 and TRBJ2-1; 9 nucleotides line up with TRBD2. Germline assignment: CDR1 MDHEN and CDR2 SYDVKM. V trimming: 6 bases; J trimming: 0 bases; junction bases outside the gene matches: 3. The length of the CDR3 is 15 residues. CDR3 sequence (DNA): TGTGCCAGCAGCCCTAGCGGGGTCTCCTACAATGAGCAGTTCTTC. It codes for CASSPSGVSYNEQFF.

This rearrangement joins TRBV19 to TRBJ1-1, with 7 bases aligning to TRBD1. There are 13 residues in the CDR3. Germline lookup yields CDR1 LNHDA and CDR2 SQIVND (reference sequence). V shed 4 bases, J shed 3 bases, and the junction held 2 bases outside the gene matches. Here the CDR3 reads CASSNRGHTEAFF. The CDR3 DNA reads TGTGCCAGTAGTAACAGGGGCCACACTGAAGCTTTCTTT.